Sequencing of this T cell receptor (beta chain) was carried out in a study of blood T cells in healthy people across ages. To note about this clonotype: The antigen is unknown.

This CDR3 contains 14 residues. CDR1 is SGHRS, CDR2 YFSETQ, per germline. With a J-beta primer mix and a sample-barcoded 5' primer, a second PCR ran roughly 6 to 12 cycles. Sequencing of every sample gave 3 million or more CDR3-containing paired-end reads. TCRdb re-called the 5' RACE reads through MiXCR, storing one row per CDR3 protein. The sample consists of approximately 790,000 distinct CDR3 sequences, approximately 65% of them appearing once. Points from the study as a whole: Donor CMV status was unknown, possibly confounding expanded clonotype changes.

The J gene is TRBJ2-5, the V gene TRBV5-1; perhaps TRBD2 as D (6 bases). The DNA matches TRBJ2-7 better at its end, which makes the J call doubtful. The sample taken for sequencing was blood. The receptor comes from a man in his thirties or forties in good health. CDR3 residues: CASSLGDSLSEQYF. In DNA, the CDR3 is TGCGCCAGCAGCCTTGGGGACTCGCTATCCGAGCAGTACTTC.